These 18 T cell receptor beta chains came from one sample sequenced in a study of blood T cells in healthy people across ages. Next came a second PCR, run for about 6 to 12 cycles, which used a sample-barcoded 5' primer along with a J-beta primer mix. A single record per CDR3 protein comes from TCRdb applying MiXCR to the 5' RACE reads. The data show about 640,000 distinct CDR3 sequences, approximately 59% seen once. Specimen: blood. The receptors were gathered from a man in his fifties or sixties in good health.

The chain employs TRBV29-1 and TRBJ2-5; 9 bases are a match to TRBD1. The DNA end lines up better with TRBJ2-1; the J call may be wrong. This CDR3 is built from 12 residues. Germline V gives CDR1 SQVTM, CDR2 ANQGSEA. The CDR3 bases are TGCAGCTTACAGGGGGCTGCGGAGACCCAGTTCTTC. It encodes CSLQGAAETQFF.

The chain joins TRBV20-1 to TRBJ2-3; 10 bases fit TRBD1. This CDR3 comprises 16 residues. Trimming cost V 5 bases and J 1 base; bases outside gene matches: 9. Germline assignment: CDR1 DFQATT and CDR2 SNEGSKA (reference sequence). The CDR3 DNA is TGCAGTGCTCCGACATCCGGGACAGGGGGCACAGATACGCAGTATTTT. Amino acid sequence: CSAPTSGTGGTDTQYF.

Only a few counts were recorded for this clonotype. This chain connects TRBV10-3 to TRBJ2-1, with 8 positions matching TRBD2. The CDR3 consists of 14 residues. CDR1 and CDR2 (germline): ENHRY, SYGVKD. Trimming removed 5 bases from V and 8 bases from J; junction bases left unmatched: 8. The CDR3 DNA sequence: TGTGCCATCAGTTATAACGGGGGGGCGGATGAGCAGTTCTTC. It codes for CAISYNGGADEQFF.

This clonotype showed up just a few times. V is TRBV2 and J is TRBJ1-1, with 7 positions matching TRBD1. The V segment lost 5 bases and the J segment 3 bases; nucleotides outside the gene matches: 6. The germline gives CDR1 SNHLY, CDR2 FYNNEI. The CDR3 runs 14 residues. Written as DNA, the CDR3 is TGTGCCAGCAGTCCACAGGGGCCCTACACTGAAGCTTTCTTT. This encodes CASSPQGPYTEAFF.

This rearrangement joins TRBV5-1 to TRBJ1-2; D unresolved. Trimming cost V 2 bases and J 0 bases, with 8 bases left between them. CDR1 is SGHRS, CDR2 YFSETQ, per germline. The CDR3 consists of 14 residues. This CDR3 reads CASSLDISNYGYTF. CDR3 bases: TGCGCCAGCAGCTTAGACATTTCTAACTATGGCTACACCTTC.

This chain links TRBV6-2 or TRBV6-3 with TRBJ2-1, with 7 bases aligning to TRBD1. Germline CDR1 reads MNHEY; CDR2 reads SVGEGT. The trim removed 8 bases at V and 10 bases at J, leaving 8 bases unmatched. This CDR3 is built from 12 residues. The CDR3 DNA follows: TGTGCCAGCGGACAGGATTTCTACGAGCAGTTCTTC. It yields the protein CASGQDFYEQFF.

This chain uses TRBV18 with TRBJ2-5; D is tentatively TRBD1 or TRBD2 (5 bases each). CDR1 and CDR2 from the germline V gene are KGHSH and LQKENI. The CDR3 contains 15 residues. V dropped 3 bases and J dropped 11 bases, with 22 bases sitting between them. Written as DNA, the CDR3 is TGTGCCAGCTCACCCGAGGGGCTCTCCTACAATGAGCAGTACTTC. It encodes CASSPEGLSYNEQYF.

The CDR3 sequence: CSVEFSYGYTF. Written as DNA, the CDR3 is TGCAGCGTTGAATTCAGCTATGGCTACACCTTC. The rearrangement uses TRBV29-1 and TRBJ1-2, with D uncertain. The CDR3 loop spans 11 amino acids. With 2 bases removed from V and 4 bases from J, the gap between germline ends came to 5 bases. Germline loops: CDR1 SQVTM, CDR2 ANQGSEA.

The sample holds a few counts of this clonotype. This chain joins TRBV12-3 or TRBV12-4 and TRBJ2-3, with TRBD1 matching over 9 bases. This CDR3 is 16 amino acids long. With 3 bases clipped from V and 2 bases from J, the junction kept 6 bases outside the gene matches. The CDR3, as DNA: TGTGCCAGCAGTTTCGGGGGACAGGGCGTCACAGATACGCAGTATTTT. Amino acid sequence: CASSFGGQGVTDTQYF.

The CDR3 nucleotides read TGCGCCAGCAGCGTCGGACCCGGGACAGCCTCCTACGAGCAGTACTTC. Amino acids: CASSVGPGTASYEQYF. The chain links TRBV5-1 to TRBJ2-7; 7 positions match TRBD1. CDR3 size: 16 residues. Germline-derived CDR1 and CDR2 are SGHRS and YFSETQ. Trimming took 4 bases from V and 0 from J; bases not matched to a gene: 10.

The chain combines TRBV10-3 with TRBJ2-7; TRBD2 is a possible D gene (6 bases). The tail of the sequence fits TRBJ2-5 better, so the J call may be wrong. Per germline, CDR1 ENHRY and CDR2 SYGVKD. The CDR3 has 14 amino acids. CDR3 DNA sequence: TGTGCCATCAGTGAGGCTCTTCGGGGGGAGACCCAGTACTTC. As protein: CAISEALRGETQYF.

This clonotype was seen more than once but under ten times. This chain links TRBV12-3 or TRBV12-4 with TRBJ2-1; D is unclear. V shed 3 bases and J shed 0 bases, with 6 bases lying between them. The CDR3 loop spans 14 amino acids. The CDR3 bases are TGTGCCAGCAGTTTCGCGAGCTCCTACAATGAGCAGTTCTTC. Translation gives CASSFASSYNEQFF.

CDR3: CASSPGTSGVYNEQFF. CDR3 bases: TGCGCCAGCAGCCCCGGGACTAGCGGGGTCTATAATGAGCAGTTCTTC. The rearrangement links TRBV5-1 to TRBJ2-1; 13 positions match TRBD2. Germline-derived CDR1 and CDR2 are SGHRS and YFSETQ. The V segment lost 4 bases and the J segment 7 bases; nucleotides outside the gene matches: 8. The CDR3 spans 16 residues.

V and J are TRBV5-1 and TRBJ1-3; D is undetermined. From germline, CDR1 is SGHRS and CDR2 YFSETQ. The CDR3 extends over 15 amino acids. Between the trimmed V and J ends, which lost 6 bases and 0 bases, there was a span of 13 bases. The CDR3 protein is CASTSTPSSGNTIYF. The CDR3 nucleotides are TGCGCCAGCACCTCGACTCCTAGCTCTGGAAACACCATATATTTT.

The gene calls are TRBV20-1 and TRBJ1-2; the match to TRBD1 covers 7 bases. The V gene end was trimmed by 1 base and the J gene end by 8 bases; junction bases not matched to a gene: 10. This CDR3 has 14 amino acids. Looked up from germline, CDR1 is DFQATT and CDR2 is SNEGSKA (reference sequence). CDR3 DNA: TGCAGTGCTAGAGGGGAAGGACCAGGGGGGGGCTACACCTTC. It is translated as CSARGEGPGGGYTF.

The chain combines TRBV7-2 with TRBJ1-4; D unclear. Germline V gene lookup returns CDR1 SGHTA and CDR2 FQGNSA. Trimming took off 5 bases at V and 0 bases at J, with 10 bases between the two ends. This CDR3 spans 15 amino acids. CDR3 DNA sequence: TGTACCAGCAGCGCTCCCCACGCAACTAATGAAAAACTGTTTTTT. It codes for CTSSAPHATNEKLFF.

There are a few counts of this clonotype. V gene TRBV21-1 combines with J gene TRBJ2-7; TRBD1 reflects the table's D call only, with no check against the DNA. TRBV21-1 is tagged as a pseudogene. The CDR3 covers 13 residues. The CDR3 protein is CASTGQGPYEQYF. The CDR3 nucleotides are TGTGCCAGTACGGGACAGGGACCCTACGAGCAGTACTTC.

The V gene is TRBV2, the J gene TRBJ1-1; D is unresolved. V lost 6 bases to trimming and J lost 4 bases, with 12 bases between them. CDR1 SNHLY and CDR2 FYNNEI come from the germline V gene. The CDR3 covers 13 residues. The chain's CDR3 is CASRERAITEAFF. The DNA of the CDR3 is TGTGCCAGCAGGGAAAGAGCGATCACTGAAGCTTTCTTT.